The 10 T cell receptor beta chains presented below share a single source sample, sequenced in a study of blood T cell repertoires in COVID-19. Assay used: immunoSEQ multiplex PCR; TCRdb lists only in-frame clones, some missing. In the table there are about 300,000 clones, around 92% of which are singletons. Sample: peripheral blood. The receptors were gathered from a young woman with COVID-19, enrolled during active disease.

The chain uses TRBV28 and TRBJ2-3; D not certain. Between the trimmed V and J ends, which lost 4 bases and 4 bases, there was a span of 15 bases. Germline-derived CDR1 and CDR2 are MDHEN and SYDVKM. The CDR3 spans 15 residues. CDR3 residues: CASSSPSSVADTQYF. CDR3 DNA sequence: TGTGCCAGCAGTTCCCCGTCCTCAGTGGCAGATACGCAGTATTTT.

The chain couples TRBV7-9 to TRBJ2-1, with 10 bases lining up with TRBD1. V was clipped by 6 bases and J by 7 bases; unmatched bases: 9. The CDR3 is 15 amino acids. Germline loops: CDR1 SEHNR, CDR2 FQNEAQ (reference sequence). Written as DNA, the CDR3 is TGTGCCAGCAGGACCGGGACAGGGGTCGAAAATGAGCAGTTCTTC. It translates to CASRTGTGVENEQFF.

This clone appeared a single time. The chain recombines TRBV15 with TRBJ1-6; 7 nucleotides match TRBD1. V trimming: 2 bases; J trimming: 5 bases; junction bases outside the gene matches: 3. Germline lookup yields CDR1 LNHNV and CDR2 YYDKDF (reference sequence). The CDR3 sequence is 15 residues long. This chain's CDR3 is CATSRLDRDNSPLHF. CDR3 DNA: TGTGCCACCAGCAGACTCGACAGGGATAATTCACCCCTCCACTTT.

This chain connects TRBV24-1 to TRBJ2-7; D possibly corresponds to TRBD1 (6 bases). Germline CDR1 is KGHDR and CDR2 is SFDVKD. This CDR3 spans 13 amino acids. V shed 4 bases and J shed 4 bases, with 10 bases lying between them. The chain's CDR3 is CATSDPGHYEQYF. The CDR3 region has the DNA TGTGCCACCAGTGACCCGGGACATTACGAGCAGTACTTC.

This clone has only one observation. At the DNA level, this CDR3 is encoded by other sequences in the same sample as well. V gene TRBV6-2 or TRBV6-3 combines with J gene TRBJ1-6; D is undetermined. This CDR3 has 15 amino acids. The germline V gene has CDR1 MNHEY and CDR2 SVGEGT. V was clipped by 0 bases and J by 9 bases, with 12 bases between them. The CDR3 reads CASSYSGLVGSPLHF. The CDR3 DNA reads TGTGCCAGCAGTTACTCCGGCCTAGTGGGTTCACCCCTCCACTTT.

V usage is TRBV3-1 (or the pseudogene TRBV3-2) and J usage is TRBJ1-6, with TRBD1 as a possible D gene (6 bases). This CDR3 has 15 residues. V lost 6 bases, J lost 10 bases, and 19 bases lay in between. Germline V gives CDR1 LGHDT, CDR2 YNNKEL (reference sequence). The CDR3 is CASRGIRDNVSPLHF. Here the CDR3 DNA reads TGTGCCAGCAGGGGGATCCGGGACAACGTCTCACCCCTCCACTTT.

The CDR3, as DNA: TGTGCCAGCAGCAAACAGGGGATCGGCGGTGGCTACACCTTC. It is translated as CASSKQGIGGGYTF. This chain joins TRBV9 and TRBJ1-2; TRBD1 aligns across 7 bases. The CDR3 is 14 amino acids. The germline CDR1 and CDR2 sequences are SGDLS and YYNGEE. V trimming: 4 bases; J trimming: 7 bases; junction bases outside the gene matches: 10.

The gene calls are TRBV2 and TRBJ2-1, with 9 bases lining up with TRBD1. The germline V gene has CDR1 SNHLY and CDR2 FYNNEI. CDR3 length: 15 amino acids. With V trimmed by 8 bases and J by 0 bases, 5 bases remained unmatched. The CDR3 nucleotides are TGTGCCAGCGGGGGACAGGGTCTCTCCTACAATGAGCAGTTCTTC. Translated, it gives CASGGQGLSYNEQFF.

This chain links TRBV19 with TRBJ2-3; D may be TRBD2 (6 bases). The CDR3 is made up of 15 amino acids. Trimming stripped 3 bases from V and 2 bases from J, with 12 bases between. CDR1 and CDR2 (germline): LNHDA, SQIVND (reference sequence). This CDR3 reads CASSMGLKVTDTQYF. The CDR3, as DNA: TGTGCCAGTAGTATGGGACTCAAAGTCACAGATACGCAGTATTTT.

This clone was detected once. The chain recombines TRBV28 with TRBJ2-2, with D perhaps TRBD2 (6 bases). Deletions cut 1 base from V and 4 bases from J, with 10 bases between. Per germline, CDR1 MDHEN and CDR2 SYDVKM. The CDR3 covers 15 residues. The CDR3 loop reads CASSLSGVGTGELFF. The CDR3 DNA follows: TGTGCCAGCAGTTTATCGGGGGTGGGCACCGGGGAGCTGTTTTTT.